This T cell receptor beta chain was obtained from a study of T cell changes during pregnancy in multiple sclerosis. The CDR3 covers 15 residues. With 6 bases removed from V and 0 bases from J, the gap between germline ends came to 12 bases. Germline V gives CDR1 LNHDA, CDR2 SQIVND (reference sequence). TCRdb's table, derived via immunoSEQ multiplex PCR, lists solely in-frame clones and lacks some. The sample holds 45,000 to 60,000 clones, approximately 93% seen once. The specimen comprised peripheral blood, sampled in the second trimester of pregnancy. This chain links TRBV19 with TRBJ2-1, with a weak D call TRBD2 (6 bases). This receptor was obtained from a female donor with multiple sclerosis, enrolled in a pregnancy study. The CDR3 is CASRHGGSSYNEQFF. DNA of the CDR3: TGTGCCAGTAGGCACGGGGGAAGCTCCTACAATGAGCAGTTCTTC.